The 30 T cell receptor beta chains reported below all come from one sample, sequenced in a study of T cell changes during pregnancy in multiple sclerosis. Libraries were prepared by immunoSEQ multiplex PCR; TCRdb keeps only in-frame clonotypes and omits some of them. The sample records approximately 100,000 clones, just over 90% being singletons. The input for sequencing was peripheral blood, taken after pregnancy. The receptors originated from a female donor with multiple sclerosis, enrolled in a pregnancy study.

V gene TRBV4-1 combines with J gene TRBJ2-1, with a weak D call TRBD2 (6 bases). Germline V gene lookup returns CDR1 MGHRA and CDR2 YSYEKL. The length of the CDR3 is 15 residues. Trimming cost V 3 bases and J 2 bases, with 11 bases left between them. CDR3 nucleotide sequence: TGCGCCAGCAGCCAGGGGGGTGGGGCCTACAATGAGCAGTTCTTC. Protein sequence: CASSQGGGAYNEQFF.

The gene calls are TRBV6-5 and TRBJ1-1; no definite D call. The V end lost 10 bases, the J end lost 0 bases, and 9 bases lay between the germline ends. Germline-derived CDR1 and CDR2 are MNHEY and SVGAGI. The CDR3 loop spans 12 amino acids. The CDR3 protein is CATGRVNTEAFF. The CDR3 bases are TGTGCCACGGGTCGGGTGAACACTGAAGCTTTCTTT.

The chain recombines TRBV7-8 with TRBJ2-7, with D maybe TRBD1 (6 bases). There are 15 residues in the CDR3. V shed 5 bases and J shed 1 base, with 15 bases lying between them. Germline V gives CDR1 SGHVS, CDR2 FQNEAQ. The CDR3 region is CASSANRAISYEQYF. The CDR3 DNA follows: TGTGCCAGCAGCGCAAACAGGGCAATTTCCTACGAGCAGTACTTC.

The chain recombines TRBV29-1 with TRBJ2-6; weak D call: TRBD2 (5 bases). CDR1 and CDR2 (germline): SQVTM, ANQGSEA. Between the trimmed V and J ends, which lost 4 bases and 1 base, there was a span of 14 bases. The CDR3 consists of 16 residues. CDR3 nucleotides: TGCAGCGTTGCTAGGACTGCTACTTCTGGGGCCAACGTCCTGACTTTC. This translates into CSVARTATSGANVLTF.

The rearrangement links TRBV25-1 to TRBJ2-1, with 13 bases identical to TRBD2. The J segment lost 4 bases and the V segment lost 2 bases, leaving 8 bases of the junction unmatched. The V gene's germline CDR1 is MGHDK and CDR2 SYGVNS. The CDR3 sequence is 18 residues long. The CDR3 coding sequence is TGTGCCAGCAGTGAAGATCAACTAGCGGGGGGGATTTACAATGAGCAGTTCTTC. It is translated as CASSEDQLAGGIYNEQFF. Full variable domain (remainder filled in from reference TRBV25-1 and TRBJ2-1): EADIYQTPRYLVIGTGKKITLECSQTMGHDKMYWYQQDPGMELHLIHYSYGVNSTEKGDLSSESTVSRIRTEHFPLTLESARPSHTSQYLCASSEDQLAGGIYNEQFFGPGTRLTVL.

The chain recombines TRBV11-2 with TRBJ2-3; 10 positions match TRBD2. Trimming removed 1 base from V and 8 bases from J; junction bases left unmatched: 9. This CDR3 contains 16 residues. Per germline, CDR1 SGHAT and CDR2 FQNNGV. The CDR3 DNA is TGTGCCAGCAGCTTAGCACCCGCTAGCGGGGGAACTACGCAGTATTTT. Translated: CASSLAPASGGTTQYF.

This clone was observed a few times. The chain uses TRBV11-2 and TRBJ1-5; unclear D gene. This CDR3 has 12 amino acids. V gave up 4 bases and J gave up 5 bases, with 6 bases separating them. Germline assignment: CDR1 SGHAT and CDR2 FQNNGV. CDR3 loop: CASSSGDQPQHF. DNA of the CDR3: TGTGCCAGCAGCTCAGGCGATCAGCCCCAGCATTTT.

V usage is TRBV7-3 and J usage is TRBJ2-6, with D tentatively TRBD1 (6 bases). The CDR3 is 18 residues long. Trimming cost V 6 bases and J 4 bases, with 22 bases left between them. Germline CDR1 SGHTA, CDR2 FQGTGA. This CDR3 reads CASRVGRRGLGGANVLTF. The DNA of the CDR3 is TGTGCCAGCAGGGTAGGGCGCAGGGGTCTTGGAGGGGCCAACGTCCTGACTTTC.

The CDR3 sequence is CASKSGRKATNEKLFF. As DNA, the CDR3 is TGTGCCAGTAAATCTGGGAGGAAGGCAACTAATGAAAAACTGTTTTTT. The genes are TRBV19 and TRBJ1-4; D remains ambiguous. Germline V gives CDR1 LNHDA, CDR2 SQIVND (reference sequence). Trimming cost V 7 bases and J 0 bases, with 15 bases left between them. This CDR3 has 16 residues.

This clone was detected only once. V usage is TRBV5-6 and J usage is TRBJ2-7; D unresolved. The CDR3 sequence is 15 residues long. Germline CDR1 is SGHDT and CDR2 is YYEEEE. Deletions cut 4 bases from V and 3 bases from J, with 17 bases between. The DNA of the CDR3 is TGTGCCAGCAGCCACCAGGTGAGACCCTACTACGAGCAGTACTTC. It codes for CASSHQVRPYYEQYF.

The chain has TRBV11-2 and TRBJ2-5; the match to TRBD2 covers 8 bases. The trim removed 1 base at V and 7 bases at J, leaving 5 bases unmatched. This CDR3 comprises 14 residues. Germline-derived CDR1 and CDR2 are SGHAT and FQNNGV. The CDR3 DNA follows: TGTGCCAGCAGCTTAGCGGGGGGGTCCAGGACCCAGTACTTC. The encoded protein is CASSLAGGSRTQYF. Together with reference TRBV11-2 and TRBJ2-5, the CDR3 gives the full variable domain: EAGVAQSPRYKIIEKRQSVAFWCNPISGHATLYWYQQILGQGPKLLIQFQNNGVVDDSQLPKDRFSAERLKGVDSTLKIQPAKLEDSAVYLCASSLAGGSRTQYFGPGTRLLVL.

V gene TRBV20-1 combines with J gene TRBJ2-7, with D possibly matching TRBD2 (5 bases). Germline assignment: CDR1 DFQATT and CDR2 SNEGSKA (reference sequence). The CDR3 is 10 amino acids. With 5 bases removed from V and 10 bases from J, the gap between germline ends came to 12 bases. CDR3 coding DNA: TGCAGTGCTTACGGGAATGGACAGTACTTC. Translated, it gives CSAYGNGQYF.

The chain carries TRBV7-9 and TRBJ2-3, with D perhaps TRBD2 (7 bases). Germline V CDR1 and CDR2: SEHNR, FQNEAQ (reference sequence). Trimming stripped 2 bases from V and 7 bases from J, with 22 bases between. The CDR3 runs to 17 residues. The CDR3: CASSLRSRGAVQYTQYF. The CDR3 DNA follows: TGTGCCAGCAGCTTAAGAAGTCGGGGGGCGGTCCAGTATACGCAGTATTTT.

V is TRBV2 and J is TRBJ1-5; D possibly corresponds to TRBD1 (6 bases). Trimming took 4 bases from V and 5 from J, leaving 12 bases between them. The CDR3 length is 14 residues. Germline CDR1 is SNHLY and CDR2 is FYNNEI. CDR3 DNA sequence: TGTGCCAGCAGTGCCTTTGACAGGCATCAGCCCCAGCATTTT. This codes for CASSAFDRHQPQHF.

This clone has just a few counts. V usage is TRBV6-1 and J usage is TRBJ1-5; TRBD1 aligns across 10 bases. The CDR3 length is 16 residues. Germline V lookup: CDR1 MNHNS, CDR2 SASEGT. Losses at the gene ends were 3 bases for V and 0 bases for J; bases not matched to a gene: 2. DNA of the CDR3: TGTGCCAGCAGTGAGGGGACAGGGGCTAGCAATCAGCCCCAGCATTTT. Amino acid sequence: CASSEGTGASNQPQHF.

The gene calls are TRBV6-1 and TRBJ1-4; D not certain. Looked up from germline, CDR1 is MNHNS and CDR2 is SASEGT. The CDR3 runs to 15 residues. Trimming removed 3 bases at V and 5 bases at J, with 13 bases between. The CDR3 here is CASSDGEAYNEKLFF. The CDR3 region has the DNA TGTGCCAGCAGTGACGGCGAGGCATACAATGAAAAACTGTTTTTT.

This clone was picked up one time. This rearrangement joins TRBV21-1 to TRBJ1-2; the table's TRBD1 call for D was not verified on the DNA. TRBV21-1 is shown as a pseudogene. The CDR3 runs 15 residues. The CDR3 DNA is TGTGCCAGCAGTGTCAGCAGGGGGACTAACTATGGCTACACCTTC. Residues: CASSVSRGTNYGYTF.

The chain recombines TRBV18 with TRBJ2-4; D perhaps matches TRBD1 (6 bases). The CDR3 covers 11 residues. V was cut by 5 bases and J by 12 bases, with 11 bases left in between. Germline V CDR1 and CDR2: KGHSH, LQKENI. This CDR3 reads CASSAQGDQYF. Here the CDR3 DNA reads TGTGCCAGCTCAGCACAGGGAGATCAGTACTTC.

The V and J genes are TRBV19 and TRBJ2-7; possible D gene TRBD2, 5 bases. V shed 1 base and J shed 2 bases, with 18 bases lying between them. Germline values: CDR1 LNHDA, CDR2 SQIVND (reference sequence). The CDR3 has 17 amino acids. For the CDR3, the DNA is TGTGCCAGTAGTATAGGAGGGTCGGGTTTGAGGACCTACGAGCAGTACTTC. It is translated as CASSIGGSGLRTYEQYF.

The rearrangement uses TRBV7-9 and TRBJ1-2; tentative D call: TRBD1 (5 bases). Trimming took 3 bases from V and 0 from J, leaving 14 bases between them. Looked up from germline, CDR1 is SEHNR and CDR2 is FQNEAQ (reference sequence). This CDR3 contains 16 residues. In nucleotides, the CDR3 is TGTGCCAGCAGCTTCAGCGACAGTGGAGCTAACTATGGCTACACCTTC. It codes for CASSFSDSGANYGYTF.

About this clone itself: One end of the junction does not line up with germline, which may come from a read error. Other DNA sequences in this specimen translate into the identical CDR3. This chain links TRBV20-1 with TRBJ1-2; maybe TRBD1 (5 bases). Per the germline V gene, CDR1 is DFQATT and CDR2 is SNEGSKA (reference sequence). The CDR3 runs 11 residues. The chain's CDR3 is CSASSRAGYTF. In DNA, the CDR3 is TGCAGCGCTAGTTCCAGGGCCGGCTACACCTTC.

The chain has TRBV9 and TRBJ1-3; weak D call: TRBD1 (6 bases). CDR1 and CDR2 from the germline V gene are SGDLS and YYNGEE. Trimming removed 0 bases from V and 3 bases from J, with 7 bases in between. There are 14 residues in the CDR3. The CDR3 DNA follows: TGTGCCAGCAGCGTAGCAGGGGTTGGAAACACCATATATTTT. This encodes CASSVAGVGNTIYF.

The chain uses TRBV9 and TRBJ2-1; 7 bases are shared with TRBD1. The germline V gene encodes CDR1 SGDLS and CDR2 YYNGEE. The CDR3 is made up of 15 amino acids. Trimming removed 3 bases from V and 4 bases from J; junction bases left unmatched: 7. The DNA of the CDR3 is TGTGCCAGCAGCGGGCCGGGACAGAAGTACAATGAGCAGTTCTTC. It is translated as CASSGPGQKYNEQFF.

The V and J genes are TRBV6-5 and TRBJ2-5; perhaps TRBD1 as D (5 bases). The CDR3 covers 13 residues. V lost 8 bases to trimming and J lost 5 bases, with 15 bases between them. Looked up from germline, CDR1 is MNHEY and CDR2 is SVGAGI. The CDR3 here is CASSPQAHETQYF. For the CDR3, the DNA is TGTGCCAGCTCTCCACAGGCCCACGAGACCCAGTACTTC.

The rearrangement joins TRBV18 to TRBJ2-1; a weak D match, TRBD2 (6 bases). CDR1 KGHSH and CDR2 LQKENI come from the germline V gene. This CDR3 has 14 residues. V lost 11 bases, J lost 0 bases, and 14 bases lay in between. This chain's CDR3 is CASNRGSSYNEQFF. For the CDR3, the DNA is TGTGCCTCCAATCGGGGGAGCTCCTACAATGAGCAGTTCTTC. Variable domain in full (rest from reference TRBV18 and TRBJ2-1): NAGVMQNPRHLVRRRGQEARLRCSPMKGHSHVYWYRQLPEEGLKFMVYLQKENIIDESGMPKERFSAEFPKEGPSILRIQQVVRGDSAAYFCASNRGSSYNEQFFGPGTRLTVL.

This chain's CDR3 is CASPDRAGNTIYF. The CDR3 DNA reads TGTGCCAGCCCTGACAGAGCTGGAAACACCATATATTTT. The chain has TRBV6-1 and TRBJ1-3, with D perhaps TRBD1 (5 bases). Trimming pared 8 bases from V and 2 bases from J, leaving 10 bases between. This CDR3 spans 13 amino acids. Germline V gives CDR1 MNHNS, CDR2 SASEGT.

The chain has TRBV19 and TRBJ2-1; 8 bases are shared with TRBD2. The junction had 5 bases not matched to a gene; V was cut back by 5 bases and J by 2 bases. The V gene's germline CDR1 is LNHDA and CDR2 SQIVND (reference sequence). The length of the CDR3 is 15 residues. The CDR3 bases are TGTGCCAGTAGTTTGCCAGCGGGGGCCTACAATGAGCAGTTCTTC. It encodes CASSLPAGAYNEQFF.

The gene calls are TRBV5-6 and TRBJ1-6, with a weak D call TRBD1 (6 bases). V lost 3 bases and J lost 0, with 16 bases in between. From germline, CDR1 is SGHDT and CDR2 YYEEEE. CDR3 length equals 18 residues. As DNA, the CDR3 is TGTGCCAGCAGCTCAAGGACAGTCGAAAGCTCCTATAATTCACCCCTCCACTTT. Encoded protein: CASSSRTVESSYNSPLHF.

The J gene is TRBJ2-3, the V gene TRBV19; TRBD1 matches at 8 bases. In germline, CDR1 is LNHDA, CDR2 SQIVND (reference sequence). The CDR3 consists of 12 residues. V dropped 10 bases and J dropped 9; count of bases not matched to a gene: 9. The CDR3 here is CAIGTGGRTQYF. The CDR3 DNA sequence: TGTGCCATAGGCACAGGGGGTCGAACGCAGTATTTT.

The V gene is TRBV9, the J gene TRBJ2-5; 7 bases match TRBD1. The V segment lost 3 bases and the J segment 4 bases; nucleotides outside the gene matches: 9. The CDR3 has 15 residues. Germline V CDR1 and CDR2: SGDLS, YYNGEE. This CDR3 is CASSEETTGLETQYF. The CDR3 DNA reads TGTGCCAGCAGCGAGGAGACGACAGGGTTAGAGACCCAGTACTTC.